One and the same sample provided the 9 T cell receptor beta chains below, sequenced in a study of technical replicates of blood from a few donors. Using immunoSEQ multiplex PCR, the repertoire was profiled, and TCRdb retains in-frame clones only, with some absent. The sample has about 80,000 clones; around 94% are singletons. Sample: T cells isolated from PBMCs. The origin of the receptors is a human donor in good health.

The rearrangement joins TRBV2 to TRBJ1-3; the D is unclear. CDR1 is SNHLY, CDR2 FYNNEI, per germline. The CDR3 extends over 17 amino acids. Trimming cost V 2 bases and J 8 bases, with 22 bases left between them. The CDR3 DNA is TGTGCCAGCAGTGAAACGAGTGGGAGAATTATGGAGGACACCATATATTTT. It is translated as CASSETSGRIMEDTIYF.

The chain carries TRBV2 and TRBJ2-1, with TRBD2 matching 12 bases. This CDR3 is built from 16 residues. Trimming took 6 bases from V and 4 from J; bases not matched to a gene: 7. Germline V CDR1 and CDR2: SNHLY, FYNNEI. The CDR3 nucleotides read TGTGCCAGCAGCGTACTAGCGGGAGGAGGGTACAATGAGCAGTTCTTC. Protein: CASSVLAGGGYNEQFF. The variable domain in full, with the rest retrieved from reference TRBV2 and TRBJ2-1, is EPEVTQTPSHQVTQMGQEVILRCVPISNHLYFYWYRQILGQKVEFLVSFYNNEISEKSEIFDDQFSVERPDGSNFTLKIRSTKLEDSAMYFCASSVLAGGGYNEQFFGPGTRLTVL.

The chain carries TRBV2 and TRBJ1-1; TRBD1 aligns across 7 bases. V shed 1 base, J shed 5 bases, and the junction held 4 bases outside the gene matches. The germline V gene encodes CDR1 SNHLY and CDR2 FYNNEI. There are 14 residues in the CDR3. The CDR3 loop reads CASSEGTGGTEAFF. The CDR3 nucleotides are TGTGCCAGCAGTGAAGGGACAGGAGGAACTGAAGCTTTCTTT.

Turning to this clone: Different DNA sequences within this sample yield the same CDR3. The chain recombines TRBV28 with TRBJ1-1; possible D gene TRBD1, 5 bases. The CDR3 has 14 residues. Trimming pared 4 bases from V and 5 bases from J, leaving 14 bases between. Germline V gene lookup returns CDR1 MDHEN and CDR2 SYDVKM. CDR3 sequence reads: CASSSLGEGTEAFF. In nucleotides, the CDR3 is TGTGCCAGCAGTTCCCTGGGGGAGGGGACTGAAGCTTTCTTT.

This clone was seen only once. The genes are TRBV10-1 and TRBJ1-1; 7 positions agree with TRBD1. V lost 4 bases to trimming and J lost 6 bases; unmatched junction nucleotides: 5. Germline lookup yields CDR1 WNHNN and CDR2 SYGVQD (reference sequence). This CDR3 is 13 amino acids long. The DNA for the CDR3 is TGCGCCAGCAGTGGGAGGCAGGGGGCTGAAGCTTTCTTT. It yields the protein CASSGRQGAEAFF.

The J gene is TRBJ2-1, the V gene TRBV10-2; 11 nucleotides agree with TRBD2. This CDR3 contains 14 residues. Germline V gene lookup returns CDR1 WSHSY and CDR2 SAAADI. V dropped 11 bases and J dropped 4; count of bases not matched to a gene: 7. The CDR3 sequence: CAVMLAGGYNEQFF. The CDR3 bases are TGCGCCGTCATGCTAGCGGGAGGTTACAATGAGCAGTTCTTC.

The chain uses TRBV30 and TRBJ2-5; D is unclear. The V end was cut by 0 bases, the J end by 5 bases, with 10 bases between. The V gene's germline CDR1 is GTSNPN and CDR2 SVGIG (reference sequence). The CDR3 consists of 13 residues. The CDR3 DNA reads TGTGCCTGGAGTGTGACTGGTCCGGAGACCCAGTACTTC. Translation gives CAWSVTGPETQYF.

The chain couples TRBV5-1 to TRBJ2-7, with 9 bases lining up with TRBD1. The CDR3 has 15 residues. Germline V gene sequence: CDR1 SGHRS, CDR2 YFSETQ. With V trimmed by 4 bases and J by 5 bases, 10 bases remained unmatched. The CDR3 reads CASSITGTGLDEQYF. CDR3 nucleotides: TGCGCCAGCAGCATAACCGGGACAGGGCTGGACGAGCAGTACTTC.

The gene calls are TRBV6-1 and TRBJ2-7, with 11 positions matching TRBD1. V trimming: 4 bases; J trimming: 4 bases; junction bases outside the gene matches: 3. This CDR3 has 14 amino acids. The germline gives CDR1 MNHNS, CDR2 SASEGT. CDR3 sequence: CASSAGTGGYEQYF. The DNA for the CDR3 is TGTGCCAGCAGTGCCGGGACAGGGGGGTACGAGCAGTACTTC.